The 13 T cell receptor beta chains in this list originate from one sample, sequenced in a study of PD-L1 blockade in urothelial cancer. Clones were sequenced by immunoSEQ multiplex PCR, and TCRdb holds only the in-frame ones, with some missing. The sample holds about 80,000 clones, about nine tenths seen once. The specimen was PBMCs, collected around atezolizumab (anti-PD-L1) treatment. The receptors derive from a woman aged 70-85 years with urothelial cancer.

This chain's CDR3 is CASSGGSYDGFTDTQYF. The CDR3 region has the DNA TGTGCCAGTAGTGGGGGGTCCTACGATGGTTTCACAGATACGCAGTATTTT. The chain combines TRBV19 with TRBJ2-3, with D possibly being TRBD2 (6 bases). From germline, CDR1 is LNHDA and CDR2 SQIVND (reference sequence). The CDR3 consists of 17 residues. V lost 5 bases and J lost 2, with 20 bases in between.

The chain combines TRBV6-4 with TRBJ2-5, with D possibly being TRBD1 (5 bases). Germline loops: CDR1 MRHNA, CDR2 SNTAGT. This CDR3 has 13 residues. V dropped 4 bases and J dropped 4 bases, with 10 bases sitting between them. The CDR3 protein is CASSAGQGETQYF. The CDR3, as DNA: TGTGCCAGCAGTGCCGGACAAGGAGAGACCCAGTACTTC.

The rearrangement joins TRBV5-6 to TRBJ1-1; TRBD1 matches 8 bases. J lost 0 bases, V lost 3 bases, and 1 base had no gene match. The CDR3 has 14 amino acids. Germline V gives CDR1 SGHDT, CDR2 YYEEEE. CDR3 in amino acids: CASSSTGVNTEAFF. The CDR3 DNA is TGTGCCAGCAGCTCGACAGGGGTGAACACTGAAGCTTTCTTT.

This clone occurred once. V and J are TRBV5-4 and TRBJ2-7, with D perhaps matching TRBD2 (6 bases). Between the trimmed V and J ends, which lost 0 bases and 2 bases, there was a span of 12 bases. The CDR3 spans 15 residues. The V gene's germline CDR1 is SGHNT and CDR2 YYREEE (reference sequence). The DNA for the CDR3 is TGTGCCAGCAGCTTGGGCGGGACTTCAACCTACGAGCAGTACTTC. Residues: CASSLGGTSTYEQYF.

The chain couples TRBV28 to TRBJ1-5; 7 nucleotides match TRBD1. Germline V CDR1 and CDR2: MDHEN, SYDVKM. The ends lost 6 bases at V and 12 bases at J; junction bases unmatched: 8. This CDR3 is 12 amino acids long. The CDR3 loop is CASSYRGAGQHF. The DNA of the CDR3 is TGTGCCAGCAGCTACAGGGGAGCAGGCCAGCATTTT.

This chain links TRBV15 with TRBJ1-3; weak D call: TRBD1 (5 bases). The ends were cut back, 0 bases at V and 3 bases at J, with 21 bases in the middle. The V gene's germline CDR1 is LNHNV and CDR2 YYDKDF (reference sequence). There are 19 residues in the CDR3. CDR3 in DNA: TGTGCCACCAGCAGAGATTTGCCCCCACCCGGGGGTCTTGGAAACACCATATATTTT. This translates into CATSRDLPPPGGLGNTIYF.

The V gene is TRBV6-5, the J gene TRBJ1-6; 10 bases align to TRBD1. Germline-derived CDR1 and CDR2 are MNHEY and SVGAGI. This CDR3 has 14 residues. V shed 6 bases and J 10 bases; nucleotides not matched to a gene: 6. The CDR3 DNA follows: TGTGCCAGCAGGACAGGGGGCGCGTTCTCACCCCTCCACTTT. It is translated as CASRTGGAFSPLHF.

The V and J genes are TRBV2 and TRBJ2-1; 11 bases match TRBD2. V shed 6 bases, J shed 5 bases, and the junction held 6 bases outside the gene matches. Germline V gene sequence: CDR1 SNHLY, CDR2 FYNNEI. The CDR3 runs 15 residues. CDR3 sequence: CASRGGTSGNNEQFF. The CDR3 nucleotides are TGTGCCAGCAGGGGCGGGACTAGCGGAAACAATGAGCAGTTCTTC.

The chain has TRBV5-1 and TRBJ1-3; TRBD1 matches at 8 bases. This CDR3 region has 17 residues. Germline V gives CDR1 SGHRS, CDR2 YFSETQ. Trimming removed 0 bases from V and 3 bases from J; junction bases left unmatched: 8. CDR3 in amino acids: CASSLDNQGAYGNTIYF. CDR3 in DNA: TGCGCCAGCAGCTTGGACAATCAGGGGGCTTATGGAAACACCATATATTTT.

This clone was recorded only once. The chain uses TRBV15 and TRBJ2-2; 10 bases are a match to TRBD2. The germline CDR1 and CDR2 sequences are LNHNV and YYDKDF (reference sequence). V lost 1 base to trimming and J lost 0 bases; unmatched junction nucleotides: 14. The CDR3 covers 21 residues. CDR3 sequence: CATSRVGMPLAGDTNTGELFF. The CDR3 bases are TGTGCCACCAGCAGAGTGGGAATGCCCCTAGCGGGGGACACGAACACCGGGGAGCTGTTTTTT.

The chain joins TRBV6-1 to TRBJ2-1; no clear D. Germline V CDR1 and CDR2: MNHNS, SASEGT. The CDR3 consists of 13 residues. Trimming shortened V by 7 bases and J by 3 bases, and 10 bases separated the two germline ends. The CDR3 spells CASTGSFYNEQFF. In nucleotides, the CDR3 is TGTGCCAGCACCGGGTCGTTCTACAATGAGCAGTTCTTC.

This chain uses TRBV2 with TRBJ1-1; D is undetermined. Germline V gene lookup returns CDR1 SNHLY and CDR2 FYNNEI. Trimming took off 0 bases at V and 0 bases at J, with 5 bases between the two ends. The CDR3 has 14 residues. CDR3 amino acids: CASSEARLNTEAFF. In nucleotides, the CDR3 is TGTGCCAGCAGTGAAGCCAGGCTGAACACTGAAGCTTTCTTT.

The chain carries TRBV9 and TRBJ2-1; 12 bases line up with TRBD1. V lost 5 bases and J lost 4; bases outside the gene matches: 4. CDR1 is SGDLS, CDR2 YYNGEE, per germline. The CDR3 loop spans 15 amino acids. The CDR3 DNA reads TGTGCCAGCAGGGGGACAGGGGGCAGGTACAATGAGCAGTTCTTC. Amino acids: CASRGTGGRYNEQFF.